Below, 4 T cell receptor beta chains from the same sample are listed, as sequenced in a study of blood T cells in healthy people across ages. For the second PCR, which ran for roughly 7 to 11 cycles, a sample-barcoded 5' primer and a J-beta primer mix were used. One entry per CDR3 protein, called by TCRdb with MiXCR from the 5' RACE reads. The sample records over 500,000 distinct CDR3 sequences, 27% being singletons. These data also featured in a second study, about T cells of mothers and their children.

The specimen was blood. These receptors originate from a boy aged 2 to 10 in good health.

The CDR3: CATSRDIGSHEQYF. The CDR3 coding sequence is TGTGCCACCAGCAGAGATATAGGGAGCCACGAGCAGTACTTC. The V and J genes are TRBV15 and TRBJ2-7; the D gene is possibly TRBD2 (5 bases). Trimming took off 0 bases at V and 5 bases at J, with 11 bases between the two ends. The CDR3 loop spans 14 amino acids. Germline V gene lookup returns CDR1 LNHNV and CDR2 YYDKDF (reference sequence).

The CDR3 is CASSKGVCRQLSSYEQYF. CDR3 DNA sequence: TGTGCCAGCAGCAAAGGGGTTTGTCGGCAGCTGAGCTCCTACGAGCAGTACTTC. This chain joins TRBV21-1 and TRBJ2-1. Judging by the DNA end, TRBJ2-7 fits better; the J call may be wrong. TRBV21-1 is termed a pseudogene. The length of the CDR3 is 18 residues.

The chain recombines TRBV5-1 with TRBJ2-6, with a tentative D call TRBD1 (5 bases). V shed 0 bases and J shed 0 bases, with 10 bases lying between them. Germline CDR1 SGHRS, CDR2 YFSETQ. This CDR3 spans 17 amino acids. The CDR3 spells CASSLGQTDSGANVLTF. CDR3 DNA sequence: TGCGCCAGCAGCTTGGGACAGACCGACTCTGGGGCCAACGTCCTGACTTTC.

CDR3 amino acids: CASSLEWGPGVNQPQHF. The CDR3 DNA reads TGTGCCAGCAGCCTAGAATGGGGGCCCGGGGTCAATCAGCCCCAGCATTTT. The chain recombines TRBV7-8 with TRBJ1-5; tentative D call: TRBD1 (6 bases). V lost 5 bases and J 3 bases, leaving 20 bases between the germline ends. Germline CDR1 and CDR2: SGHVS and FQNEAQ. The CDR3 runs 17 residues.